A single T cell receptor (beta chain) is shown here with its context. What it binds is not known. Trimming stripped 3 bases from V and 5 bases from J, with 13 bases between. The CDR3 consists of 14 residues. Germline CDR1 is MDHEN and CDR2 is SYDVKM. The assay was immunoSEQ multiplex PCR, and TCRdb's table has in-frame clones only and misses some. The profile covers about 3,600 clones, with about three quarters appearing a single time and more than 10% taken by the ten largest. The data originate from a study of immune evolution from preneoplasia to lung adenocarcinoma. About the study: HLA loss of heterozygosity: around 6.5% AIS, around 16% MIA, around 35% ADC, none AAH. Broader study findings: T cell clonality was higher in KRAS-mutant than EGFR-mutant or wild-type nodules. Normal lung had highest clonality; later lesions appeared denser, more diverse.

Nucleic acids came from premalignant or tumor cells enriched by macro-dissection. The specimen was FFPE lung adenocarcinoma in situ tissue. The V call is TRBV28, the J call TRBJ2-5; D possibly corresponds to TRBD2 (5 bases). The TCR was taken from a person aged 55 to 79 with lung adenocarcinoma. This CDR3 is CASSLIGPGETQYF. CDR3 nucleotides: TGTGCCAGCAGTTTGATAGGGCCGGGGGAGACCCAGTACTTC.